The present T cell receptor (beta chain) was sequenced within a study of T-cell reconstitution after alpha-beta-depleted transplantation in children. Using unique molecular identifiers, the investigators prepared the TCRbeta library. TCRdb re-called the PCR reads with MiXCR, one entry per CDR3 protein. The sample records around 140,000 distinct CDR3 sequences, around 10% being singletons. The study's findings and limits: One year after transplant, T-cell counts and diversity came mostly from newly produced T cells.

This CDR3 is 17 amino acids long. Germline V gene data show CDR1 as DFQATT and CDR2 as SNEGSKA (reference sequence). Germline trimming cut 6 bases from V and 2 bases from J; bases unmatched to any gene: 18. Worth noting for this clonotype: Antigen unknown.

This sample comprised PBMCs, mostly from graft donor cells, obtained 180 days after TCRalphabeta/CD19-depleted stem cell transplant. The source of this sequence is a female patient between 2 and 15 years old who had a stem cell transplant for congenital amegakaryocytic thrombocytopenia, so the T cells may come from the graft donor. The gene calls are TRBV20-1 and TRBJ2-7; 8 bases agree with TRBD1. CDR3 DNA sequence: TGCAGTGCCATCACCCGGGACAGGAGTAGTCTGACCTACGAGCAGTACTTC. Its protein product is CSAITRDRSSLTYEQYF.